The 7 T cell receptor beta chains below all came from one sample that was sequenced in a study of T cells in women clearing cervical HPV infection. Measured with immunoSEQ multiplex PCR; TCRdb has only the in-frame clones, and not every one. This sample's clone table lists about 22,000 clones. The sequenced material came from blood buffy coat. These receptors were obtained from a woman between 18 and 70 years old with a cervical HPV16 infection that either progressed to CIN3+ or cleared (not recorded which).

Comment on this clone: Coverage ceases 3 residues before the CDR3 finishes, and the germline J gene fills in the end. The rearrangement joins TRBV29-1 to TRBJ2-1; D uncertain. This CDR3 is built from 14 residues. Per germline, CDR1 SQVTM and CDR2 ANQGSEA. Between the trimmed V and J ends, which lost 4 bases and 3 bases, there was a span of 13 bases. CDR3 region: CSVGASPNYNEQFF. The CDR3 DNA, read in part, is TGCAGCGTTGGGGCGAGCCCTAACTACAATGAG.

On this clone itself: The junction and the germline gene differ at one end; a read error may be behind it. The read falls 3 residues short of the CDR3 end, and the missing part is taken from the germline J gene. The V call is TRBV4-2, the J call TRBJ1-4; TRBD1 is a possible D gene (5 bases). This CDR3 has 14 residues. CDR1 and CDR2 from the germline V gene are LGHNA and YNFKEQ. CDR3 bases read: TGCGCCAGCAGCCAAGATTTCAGGGATGAAAAA. Its protein is CASSQDFRDEK. The CDR3 as a whole reads CASSQDFRDEKLFF.

With regard to this clone: The CDR3 end falls 3 residues outside the read, so it is completed with the germline J gene. V and J are TRBV2 and TRBJ2-1; 7 bases map to TRBD2. V trimming: 1 base; J trimming: 3 bases; junction bases outside the gene matches: 3. This CDR3 comprises 15 residues. Germline V CDR1 and CDR2: SNHLY, FYNNEI. The CDR3 here is CASSEGTRGYNEQFF. Incomplete CDR3 DNA: TGTGCCAGCAGTGAAGGGACTAGAGGCTACAATGAG.

About this clone itself: The CDR3 end lies 3 residues beyond the end of the read and is filled in from the germline J gene. The genes are TRBV20-1 and TRBJ1-1; 7 bases are shared with TRBD1. Germline values: CDR1 DFQATT, CDR2 SNEGSKA (reference sequence). The CDR3 has 13 amino acids. The J segment lost 1 base and the V segment lost 4 bases, leaving 3 bases of the junction unmatched. The CDR3 DNA, read in part, is TGCAGTGCTACAGCAGGGGGGAACACTGAA. Translation: CSATAGGNTE. The entire CDR3 is CSATAGGNTEAFF.

Here the CDR3 reads CASSTTTGGNTIYF. The CDR3 bases that were read are TGTGCCAGCAGCACGACGACAGGGGGAAACACC. The chain combines TRBV7-9 with TRBJ1-3, with 7 bases lining up with TRBD1. The read is 3 residues too short to cover the CDR3 end, so that end is filled in from the germline J gene. J was trimmed by 4 bases and V by 5 bases; bases with no gene match: 5. CDR1 is SEHNR and CDR2 is FQNEAQ in the germline V gene (reference sequence). There are 14 residues in the CDR3.

About this clone itself: The read is 3 residues too short to cover the CDR3 end, so that end is filled in from the germline J gene. The chain carries TRBV19 and TRBJ1-6, with D possibly matching TRBD1 (6 bases). Deletions cut 3 bases from V and 9 bases from J, with 9 bases between. The CDR3 covers 13 residues. Germline V gene data show CDR1 as LNHDA and CDR2 as SQIVND (reference sequence). The sequenced CDR3 bases are TGTGCCAGTAGTATCGGGGGGCGTTCACCC. This encodes CASSIGGRSP. The full-length CDR3 reads as CASSIGGRSPLHF.

In the case of this clone: The missing CDR3 end, 3 residues past where the read stops, is filled in from the germline J gene. V gene TRBV7-6 combines with J gene TRBJ2-1; D not resolved. In germline, CDR1 is SGHVS, CDR2 FNYEAQ. V was clipped by 1 base and J by 0 bases, with 10 bases between them. This CDR3 is 16 amino acids long. The covered CDR3 bases are TGTGCCAGCAGCTTAGGTCCCCAAAACTCCTACAATGAG. Encoded protein: CASSLGPQNSYNE. The CDR3 in its entirety is CASSLGPQNSYNEQFF.